The rows below give T cell receptor beta chains drawn from one sample of a study of blood T cell repertoires in COVID-19. The assay was immunoSEQ multiplex PCR, and TCRdb's table has in-frame clones only and misses some. This table holds 100,000 to 130,000 clones, 80% to 85% found once. The sample comprised peripheral blood. These receptors were collected from a man aged 65 to 85 with acute or convalescent COVID-19. Both conserved end residues are part of each CDR3. Fields, in order: V gene, J gene, CDR3 protein.

V gene: TRBV19
J gene: TRBJ2-6
CDR3 protein: CASSMTRDRGPGANVLTF

V gene: TRBV6-5
J gene: TRBJ1-4
CDR3 protein: CASRPGQGNEKLFF

V gene: TRBV9
J gene: TRBJ1-1
CDR3 protein: CASSGMGVWSSPAEAFF

V gene: TRBV4-3
J gene: TRBJ2-3
CDR3 protein: CASSQGEAGGPSDTQYF

V gene: TRBV6-5
J gene: TRBJ1-2
CDR3 protein: CASSYSDSRDGYTF

V gene: TRBV7-9
J gene: TRBJ1-5
CDR3 protein: CASSPGGHQPQHF

V gene: TRBV7-9
J gene: TRBJ1-3
CDR3 protein: CASSFRDRTGNTIYF

V gene: TRBV9
J gene: TRBJ2-3
CDR3 protein: CASTPGLAGGQADTQYF

V gene: TRBV15
J gene: TRBJ2-5
CDR3 protein: CATSRVRLAGLETQYF

V gene: TRBV7-9
J gene: TRBJ2-7
CDR3 protein: CASSRDTADEQYF

V gene: TRBV10-1
J gene: TRBJ1-5
CDR3 protein: CASSESGNNQPQHF

V gene: TRBV7-2
J gene: TRBJ1-1
CDR3 protein: CASSTRTGFGTEAFF

V gene: TRBV7-9
J gene: TRBJ1-2
CDR3 protein: CASGGGARLYGYTF

V gene: TRBV19
J gene: TRBJ1-5
CDR3 protein: CASTRGNQPQHF

V gene: TRBV2
J gene: TRBJ1-3
CDR3 protein: CASRATGVGNTIYF

V gene: TRBV19
J gene: TRBJ1-2
CDR3 protein: CASSIAQGTYGYTF

V gene: TRBV2
J gene: TRBJ2-5
CDR3 protein: CASSEGQGVETQYF

V gene: TRBV11-3
J gene: TRBJ2-5
CDR3 protein: CASSLGAETQYF

V gene: TRBV6-5
J gene: TRBJ1-1
CDR3 protein: CASSYQGGINEAFF

V gene: TRBV5-6
J gene: TRBJ1-5
CDR3 protein: CASSLVAGDNQPQHF

V gene: TRBV12-5
J gene: TRBJ2-3
CDR3 protein: CASGLAPPGQGAGQYF

V gene: TRBV5-1
J gene: TRBJ2-5
CDR3 protein: CASSLVSLAQETQYF

V gene: TRBV5-4
J gene: TRBJ2-7
CDR3 protein: CASSLVQVNEQYF

V gene: TRBV19
J gene: TRBJ1-1
CDR3 protein: CASRSEGVWTEAFF

V gene: TRBV29-1
J gene: TRBJ1-2
CDR3 protein: CSVGDRNYGYTF

V gene: TRBV7-9
J gene: TRBJ1-1
CDR3 protein: CASSSQASEAFF

V gene: TRBV11-3
J gene: TRBJ2-1
CDR3 protein: CASSWTGGNEQFF

V gene: TRBV25-1
J gene: TRBJ2-5
CDR3 protein: CASSDWGQQETQYF

V gene: TRBV29-1
J gene: TRBJ2-2
CDR3 protein: CSVAFTGSGELFF

V gene: TRBV5-1
J gene: TRBJ1-4
CDR3 protein: CASSLTGLREEKLFF

V gene: TRBV11-2
J gene: TRBJ1-4
CDR3 protein: CASSPGTTTNEKLFF

V gene: TRBV5-1
J gene: TRBJ2-3
CDR3 protein: CASSWLPFSGGVTDTQYF

V gene: TRBV7-6
J gene: TRBJ2-1
CDR3 protein: CASSPKTPGTGGAYNEQFF

V gene: TRBV6-1
J gene: TRBJ1-4
CDR3 protein: CASSDFTGISEKLFF

V gene: TRBV10-1
J gene: TRBJ2-1
CDR3 protein: CASSESRVDEQFF

V gene: TRBV18
J gene: TRBJ1-1
CDR3 protein: CASSPGKVLNTEAFF

V gene: TRBV7-9
J gene: TRBJ2-3
CDR3 protein: CASSLAGVADTQYF

V gene: TRBV7-9
J gene: TRBJ1-1
CDR3 protein: CASSGDSSTEAFF

V gene: TRBV3-1/TRBV3-2
J gene: TRBJ1-4
CDR3 protein: CASSQGLVGQSNEKLFF

V gene: TRBV7-9
J gene: TRBJ1-6
CDR3 protein: CASSQTGDAPLHF

V gene: TRBV3-1/TRBV3-2
J gene: TRBJ2-7
CDR3 protein: CASSQDLASYEQYF

V gene: TRBV6-5
J gene: TRBJ2-3
CDR3 protein: CASSYRRFDSTDTQYF

V gene: TRBV12-3/TRBV12-4
J gene: TRBJ1-5
CDR3 protein: CASSFQGNQPQHF

V gene: TRBV6-6
J gene: TRBJ2-7
CDR3 protein: CASSSLGGASYEQYF

V gene: TRBV5-1
J gene: TRBJ1-2
CDR3 protein: CASSLEQGGDGYTF

V gene: TRBV15
J gene: TRBJ1-5
CDR3 protein: CATSREYQGTQPQHF